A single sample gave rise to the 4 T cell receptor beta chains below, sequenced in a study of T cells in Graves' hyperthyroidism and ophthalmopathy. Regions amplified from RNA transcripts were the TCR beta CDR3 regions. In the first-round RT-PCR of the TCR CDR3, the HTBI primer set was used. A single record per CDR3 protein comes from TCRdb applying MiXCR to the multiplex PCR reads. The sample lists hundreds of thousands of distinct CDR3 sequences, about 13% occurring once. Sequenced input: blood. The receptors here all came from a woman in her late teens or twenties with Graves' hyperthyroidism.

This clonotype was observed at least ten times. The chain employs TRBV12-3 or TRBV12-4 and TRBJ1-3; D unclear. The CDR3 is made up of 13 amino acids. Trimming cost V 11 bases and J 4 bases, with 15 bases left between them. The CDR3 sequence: CAWARLSGNTIYF. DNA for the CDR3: TGTGCCTGGGCTAGGTTGTCGGGAAACACCATATATTTT.

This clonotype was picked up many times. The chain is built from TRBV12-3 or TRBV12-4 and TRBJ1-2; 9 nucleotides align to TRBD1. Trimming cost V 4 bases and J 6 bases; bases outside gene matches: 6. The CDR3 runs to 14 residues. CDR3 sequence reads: CASSWGRDRDGYTF. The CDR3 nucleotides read TGTGCCAGCAGTTGGGGCCGGGACAGGGATGGCTACACCTTC.

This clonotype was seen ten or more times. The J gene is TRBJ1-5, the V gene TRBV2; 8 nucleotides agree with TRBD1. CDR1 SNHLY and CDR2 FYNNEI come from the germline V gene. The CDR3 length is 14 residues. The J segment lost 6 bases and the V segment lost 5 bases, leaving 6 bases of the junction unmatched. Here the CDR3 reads CASSRGQESQPQHF. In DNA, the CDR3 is TGTGCCAGCAGTAGGGGACAGGAAAGTCAGCCCCAGCATTTT.

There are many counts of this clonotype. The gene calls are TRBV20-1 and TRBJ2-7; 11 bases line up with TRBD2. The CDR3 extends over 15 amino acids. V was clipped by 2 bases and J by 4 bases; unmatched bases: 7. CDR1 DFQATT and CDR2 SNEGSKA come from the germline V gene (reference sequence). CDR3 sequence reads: CSARTGTSGTYEQYF. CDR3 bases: TGCAGTGCTAGAACGGGGACTAGCGGAACTTACGAGCAGTACTTC.